Listed here are 26 T cell receptor beta chains from one sample, sequenced in a study of T-cell memory formation after mild COVID-19. TCRdb ran MiXCR on the 5' RACE reads and lists one entry per CDR3 protein. This sample has 540,000 or so distinct CDR3 sequences, with roughly 22% found just once. The source material was PBMCs or a T cell subset sorted from them (not recorded which). The receptors here all came from an adult woman who had mild COVID-19 (a few samples of this study predate the infection). Cell type and time point are not known.

There are many counts of this clonotype. The V gene is TRBV7-2, the J gene TRBJ2-1; the match to TRBD2 covers 12 bases. Germline V gives CDR1 SGHTA, CDR2 FQGNSA. The CDR3 sequence is 16 residues long. After removal of 5 bases from V and 8 bases from J, the junction contained 10 bases not matched to a gene. As DNA, the CDR3 is TGTGCCAGCAGCCCTCAGACTAGCGGGAGTGGCCATGAGCAGTTCTTC. Protein: CASSPQTSGSGHEQFF.

This clonotype was detected a few times. This chain joins TRBV12-3 or TRBV12-4 and TRBJ2-1, with a possible D match to TRBD2 (6 bases). Trimming removed 1 base from V and 5 bases from J, with 15 bases in between. The CDR3 covers 16 residues. The CDR3 region is CASSLVGGDINNEQFF. The CDR3, as DNA: TGTGCCAGCAGTTTAGTCGGCGGGGATATAAACAATGAGCAGTTCTTC.

This clonotype was picked up a small number of times. The chain combines TRBV27 with TRBJ2-5; D tentatively reads TRBD1 or TRBD2 (8 bases each). The CDR3 is 15 amino acids. Trimming cost V 6 bases and J 7 bases, with 21 bases left between them. Per the germline V gene, CDR1 is MNHEY and CDR2 is SMNVEV (reference sequence). CDR3 amino acids: CASSLAGQGAGTQYF. In DNA, the CDR3 is TGTGCCAGCAGCTTAGCGGGGCAGGGGGCTGGGACCCAGTACTTC.

The rearrangement links TRBV13 to TRBJ1-2, with TRBD1 as a possible D gene (5 bases). The length of the CDR3 is 14 residues. The germline V and J ends were trimmed by 4 bases and 5 bases, with 14 bases remaining between them. Per germline, CDR1 PRHDT and CDR2 FYEKMQ (reference sequence). CDR3 protein: CASSSESTAYGYTF. The CDR3 DNA is TGTGCCAGCAGCTCCGAGTCGACAGCATATGGCTACACCTTC.

This clonotype has at least ten counts. The chain joins TRBV27 to TRBJ2-7; D perhaps matches TRBD2 (5 bases). With 8 bases removed from V and 7 bases from J, the gap between germline ends came to 15 bases. CDR1 is MNHEY, CDR2 SMNVEV, per germline (reference sequence). The CDR3 sequence is 12 residues long. In DNA, the CDR3 is TGTGCCAGCCCCCAACCTCGAGGGGAGCAGTACTTC. Its translation: CASPQPRGEQYF.

The chain carries TRBV30 and TRBJ1-1; TRBD1 aligns across 10 bases. This CDR3 region has 15 residues. Germline V gives CDR1 GTSNPN, CDR2 SVGIG (reference sequence). V gave up 5 bases and J gave up 1 base; unmatched junction bases: 7. In nucleotides, the CDR3 is TGTGCCTGGGGGACAGGGGTTGTGCGGAACACTGAAGCTTTCTTT. The encoded protein is CAWGTGVVRNTEAFF.

This clonotype was detected a few times. The genes are TRBV5-1 and TRBJ1-2; 8 bases match TRBD1. Germline V gene lookup returns CDR1 SGHRS and CDR2 YFSETQ. This CDR3 spans 14 amino acids. The J segment lost 6 bases and the V segment lost 3 bases, leaving 7 bases of the junction unmatched. The CDR3 region has the DNA TGCGCCAGCAGCTCCGGGACAGGAGATGATGGCTACACCTTC. Translated, it gives CASSSGTGDDGYTF.

This clonotype was observed a few times. The CDR3: CASSQDGFTADTQYF. The CDR3 DNA follows: TGTGCCAGCAGCCAAGATGGGTTCACCGCAGATACGCAGTATTTT. V and J are TRBV4-2 and TRBJ2-3; D gene unclear. The V end lost 0 bases, the J end lost 4 bases, and 11 bases lay between the germline ends. Germline CDR1 reads LGHNA; CDR2 reads YNFKEQ. The CDR3 is made up of 15 amino acids.

This clonotype has a handful of counts. This chain joins TRBV5-8 and TRBJ2-1; D uncertain. CDR3 length: 15 amino acids. V was pared by 0 bases and J by 0 bases, with 7 bases between. Germline V gene data show CDR1 as SGHTS and CDR2 as YDEGEE. CDR3 in amino acids: CASSLGRNSYNEQFF. The DNA of the CDR3 is TGTGCCAGCAGCTTGGGCAGGAACTCCTACAATGAGCAGTTCTTC.

The chain recombines TRBV27 with TRBJ2-3; D possibly matches TRBD1 or TRBD2 (7 bases each). Germline lookup yields CDR1 MNHEY and CDR2 SMNVEV (reference sequence). Between the trimmed V and J ends, which lost 2 bases and 1 base, there was a span of 19 bases. The CDR3 is made up of 18 amino acids. The CDR3 DNA reads TGTGCCAGCAGTTTACTCCGGGCAGGGGGGGTCGGCACAGATACGCAGTATTTT. It translates to CASSLLRAGGVGTDTQYF.

The chain recombines TRBV20-1 with TRBJ2-7; 10 bases match TRBD2. The CDR3 is 14 residues long. J was trimmed by 0 bases and V by 6 bases; bases with no gene match: 5. CDR1 and CDR2 (germline): DFQATT, SNEGSKA (reference sequence). The CDR3 protein is CSARTSGSSYEQYF. The CDR3, as DNA: TGCAGTGCAAGGACTAGCGGAAGCTCCTACGAGCAGTACTTC.

This clonotype was seen only a few times. The chain couples TRBV6-2 or TRBV6-3 to TRBJ2-2, with 9 nucleotides matching TRBD2. Germline trimming cut 8 bases from V and 6 bases from J; bases unmatched to any gene: 10. The CDR3 length is 15 residues. Germline assignment: CDR1 MNHEY and CDR2 SVGEGT. CDR3 protein: CASADSGSLPGELFF. The CDR3 DNA follows: TGTGCCAGCGCCGATAGCGGGAGCCTTCCCGGGGAGCTGTTTTTT.

At least ten counts were recorded for this clonotype. This chain connects TRBV7-2 to TRBJ2-3, with D perhaps matching TRBD2 (7 bases). This CDR3 contains 14 residues. The germline gives CDR1 SGHTA, CDR2 FQGNSA. V lost 6 bases, J lost 2 bases, and 12 bases lay in between. The CDR3 sequence is CASSRGGPTDTQYF. CDR3 nucleotides: TGTGCCAGCAGTAGGGGGGGACCCACAGATACGCAGTATTTT.

The CDR3 spells CASSVGQSRVTEAFF. The CDR3 DNA reads TGTGCCAGCTCTGTAGGGCAAAGTCGGGTCACTGAAGCTTTCTTT. This rearrangement joins TRBV12-3 or TRBV12-4 to TRBJ1-1; unclear D gene. V lost 8 bases and J 4 bases, leaving 20 bases between the germline ends. This CDR3 contains 15 residues.

The chain couples TRBV4-3 to TRBJ2-5; 8 bases match TRBD2. V lost 3 bases, J lost 5 bases, and 11 bases stayed unmatched. CDR3 length: 16 amino acids. Germline CDR1 and CDR2: LGHNA and YSLEER. As DNA, the CDR3 is TGCGCCAGCAGCCAGAGCGGGAGTTCTCTTCGGGAGACCCAGTACTTC. As protein: CASSQSGSSLRETQYF.

J is TRBJ2-3 and V is TRBV28, with 9 nucleotides matching TRBD2. This CDR3 is built from 17 residues. In germline, CDR1 is MDHEN, CDR2 SYDVKM. With V trimmed by 0 bases and J by 2 bases, 6 bases remained unmatched. The CDR3 is CASSLWVASGNTDTQYF. CDR3 DNA: TGTGCCAGCAGTTTATGGGTGGCTAGCGGGAACACAGATACGCAGTATTTT.

Ten or more counts support this clonotype. This chain joins TRBV5-1 and TRBJ2-1; tentative D call: TRBD1 (5 bases). V was trimmed by 4 bases and J by 0 bases, leaving 8 bases between them. From germline, CDR1 is SGHRS and CDR2 YFSETQ. The CDR3 sequence is 14 residues long. The CDR3 DNA follows: TGCGCCAGCAGCCGGACAAACTCCTACAATGAGCAGTTCTTC. Translating it yields CASSRTNSYNEQFF.

This clonotype was counted between two and nine times. The CDR3, as DNA: TGTGCCAGCAGCCCCAGTGGGGGAAGTAGTAGTGGCTACACCTTC. Protein sequence: CASSPSGGSSSGYTF. V and J are TRBV9 and TRBJ1-2; D is perhaps TRBD1 (5 bases). This CDR3 comprises 15 residues. Trimming left V 4 bases short and J 7 bases short, with 20 bases between. Per the germline V gene, CDR1 is SGDLS and CDR2 is YYNGEE.

The gene calls are TRBV5-1 and TRBJ2-7; D unresolved. The germline V gene has CDR1 SGHRS and CDR2 YFSETQ. The CDR3 has 14 amino acids. V lost 1 base, J lost 1 base, and 9 bases lay in between. CDR3: CASSLYRPSYEQYF. The CDR3 DNA reads as TGCGCCAGCAGCTTGTATCGGCCTTCCTACGAGCAGTACTTC. Complete variable domain (other parts from reference TRBV5-1 and TRBJ2-7): KAGVTQTPRYLIKTRGQQVTLSCSPISGHRSVSWYQQTPGQGLQFLFEYFSETQRNKGNFPGRFSGRQFSNSRSEMNVSTLELGDSALYLCASSLYRPSYEQYFGPGTRLTVT.

This rearrangement joins TRBV7-2 to TRBJ2-1; 8 nucleotides align to TRBD2. The length of the CDR3 is 13 residues. Germline V gene lookup returns CDR1 SGHTA and CDR2 FQGNSA. The J segment lost 9 bases and the V segment lost 5 bases, leaving 6 bases of the junction unmatched. The CDR3 DNA sequence: TGTGCCAGCAGCCACGGGGGGGAAGTTGAGCAGTTCTTC. It yields the protein CASSHGGEVEQFF.

A few counts support this clonotype. The J gene is TRBJ1-1, the V gene TRBV6-5; D not resolved. Germline V gene sequence: CDR1 MNHEY, CDR2 SVGAGI. Trimming cost V 2 bases and J 3 bases, with 10 bases left between them. The length of the CDR3 is 14 residues. The CDR3 DNA follows: TGTGCCAGCAGTTACGAGGGTGTGGACACTGAAGCTTTCTTT. It specifies CASSYEGVDTEAFF.

CDR3 residues: CASSQPRTSPNEQFF. The CDR3 DNA is TGCGCCAGCAGCCAACCCCGGACTAGCCCCAATGAGCAGTTCTTC. The chain joins TRBV4-1 to TRBJ2-1; TRBD2 matches 8 bases. Per germline, CDR1 MGHRA and CDR2 YSYEKL. V was pared by 2 bases and J by 6 bases, with 6 bases of the junction left unmatched. The CDR3 extends over 15 amino acids.

This clonotype turned up a few times. V is TRBV29-1 and J is TRBJ2-1; TRBD1 aligns across 8 bases. This CDR3 contains 13 residues. V shed 0 bases and J 9 bases; nucleotides not matched to a gene: 4. The germline V gene encodes CDR1 SQVTM and CDR2 ANQGSEA. The CDR3 is CSVEEDQGAEQFF. The CDR3 DNA follows: TGCAGCGTTGAAGAGGATCAGGGGGCTGAGCAGTTCTTC.

The V call is TRBV25-1, the J call TRBJ2-5; no clear D. Trimming shortened V by 3 bases and J by 2 bases, and 7 bases separated the two germline ends. Per germline, CDR1 MGHDK and CDR2 SYGVNS. The CDR3 runs 13 residues. CDR3 sequence: CASSEWGQETQYF. CDR3 in DNA: TGTGCCAGCAGTGAGTGGGGTCAAGAGACCCAGTACTTC.

Only a few counts were recorded for this clonotype. The V and J genes are TRBV7-8 and TRBJ2-1; D remains ambiguous. V lost 5 bases, J lost 9 bases, and 11 bases lay in between. This CDR3 has 12 residues. The V gene's germline CDR1 is SGHVS and CDR2 FQNEAQ. As DNA, the CDR3 is TGTGCCAGCAGCCCCCAGCGTGGTGAGCAGTTCTTC. Protein sequence: CASSPQRGEQFF.

The chain couples TRBV5-1 to TRBJ2-1; 13 bases are shared with TRBD2. The J segment lost 10 bases and the V segment lost 3 bases, leaving 7 bases of the junction unmatched. This CDR3 region has 15 residues. CDR1 is SGHRS, CDR2 YFSETQ, per germline. The DNA for the CDR3 is TGCGCCAGCAGCTCGTCAACTAGCGGGGGGGCCGAGCAGTTCTTC. Protein sequence: CASSSSTSGGAEQFF.